The 6 T cell receptor beta chains presented below share a single source sample, sequenced in a study of vaccination and CD4 T cells after COVID-19. Antigens for these TCRs are unknown. At the Johns Hopkins FTIC core, DNA taken from cultured CD4+ T cells was sequenced by way of the Oncomine TCR Beta short-read assay. Via MiXCR, TCRdb re-called the PCR reads, giving one row per CDR3 protein. The data contain 8,500 to 9,000 distinct CDR3 sequences, 45% to 60% of them singletons. Noted treatment: approximately nine-day PBMC culture with coronavirus spike peptide pools or control peptides (ViraFEST assay). The specimen sequenced was CD4+ T cells from blood, cultured in vitro. The receptor source for this set is a human donor who had recovered from COVID-19.

V gene TRBV9 combines with J gene TRBJ1-2; D gene uncertain. This CDR3 is built from 15 residues. The V and J ends lost 1 base and 5 bases respectively, with 15 bases between them. Germline V gives CDR1 SGDLS, CDR2 YYNGEE. CDR3 sequence reads: CASSVLEYVGYGYTF. The CDR3 DNA reads TGTGCCAGCAGCGTATTAGAGTATGTCGGATATGGCTACACCTTC.

This clonotype has a handful of counts. This chain links TRBV29-1 with TRBJ2-3; D unclear. CDR3 length: 13 residues. V shed 8 bases and J shed 3 bases, with 15 bases lying between them. Germline assignment: CDR1 SQVTM and CDR2 ANQGSEA. The CDR3 DNA reads TGCAGCCACGGCGGTGGTGGGACAGATACGCAGTATTTT. Encoded protein: CSHGGGGTDTQYF.

This sequence joins TRBV24-1 and TRBJ2-5, with TRBD2 identical over 7 bases. The CDR3 covers 17 residues. CDR1 and CDR2 (germline): KGHDR, SFDVKD. The trim removed 4 bases at V and 3 bases at J, leaving 13 bases unmatched. The CDR3 reads CATSDRLWGGGKETQYF. The CDR3 region has the DNA TGTGCCACCAGTGACCGACTTTGGGGGGGAGGTAAAGAGACCCAGTACTTC.

This sequence joins TRBV30 and TRBJ1-2; a weak D match, TRBD1 (5 bases). The germline V and J ends were trimmed by 2 bases and 4 bases, with 11 bases remaining between them. CDR3 length: 13 amino acids. Per the germline V gene, CDR1 is GTSNPN and CDR2 is SVGIG (reference sequence). CDR3 protein: CAWSKGNFYGYTF. CDR3 coding DNA: TGTGCCTGGAGTAAGGGGAATTTCTATGGCTACACCTTC. Together with reference TRBV30 and TRBJ1-2, the CDR3 gives the full variable domain: SQTIHQWPATLVQPVGSPLSLECTVEGTSNPNLYWYRQAAGRGLQLLFYSVGIGQISSEVPQNLSASRPQDRQFILSSKKLLLSDSGFYLCAWSKGNFYGYTFGSGTRLTVV.

There are a few counts of this clonotype. The chain is built from TRBV6-1 and TRBJ1-5, with D hard to call. CDR3 length equals 13 residues. Trimming cost V 5 bases and J 0 bases, with 5 bases left between them. CDR1 and CDR2 from the germline V gene are MNHNS and SASEGT. The CDR3 sequence is CASSLNSNQPQHF. CDR3 in DNA: TGTGCCAGCAGTCTGAATAGCAATCAGCCCCAGCATTTT.

This chain connects TRBV5-4 to TRBJ1-3; D not certain. Trimming left V 3 bases short and J 3 bases short, with 19 bases between. This CDR3 is built from 17 residues. Germline CDR1 reads SGHNT; CDR2 reads YYREEE (reference sequence). This CDR3 is CASSSNGGPRSGNTIYF. The CDR3 DNA is TGTGCCAGCAGCTCTAATGGCGGTCCTCGAAGTGGAAACACCATATATTTT.